Below, 24 T cell receptor beta chains from the same sample are listed, as sequenced in a study of early T cells in non-severe SARS-CoV-2 infection (dated by TCRdb to the early 2020s). The protocol used for the library was 5' RACE. The reads were generated on a NextSeq 500. TCRdb passed the public sequencing reads through fastp at Q25 and MiXCR, retaining productive beta sequences. Entries that share a CDR3 protein sequence are merged under the most common genes and DNA. The sample contains tens of thousands of distinct CDR3 sequences, more than 9% of them found a single time. The top ten clones comprise around 3.8% of the sample. The sample taken for sequencing was whole blood. The receptors here all came from an adult who was a healthcare worker with PCR-confirmed SARS-CoV-2 infection or an uninfected control (not recorded which).

The CDR3 DNA sequence: TGTGCCAGCAGTTCCAAGGGCTACACCTTC. Translated: CASSSKGYTF. The rearrangement uses TRBV28 and TRBJ1-2, with D uncertain. CDR3 length equals 10 residues. Germline-derived CDR1 and CDR2 are MDHEN and SYDVKM. The ends were cut back, 4 bases at V and 8 bases at J, with 5 bases in the middle.

The rearrangement links TRBV5-1 to TRBJ2-3, with 9 bases that match TRBD2. The ends lost 0 bases at V and 5 bases at J; junction bases unmatched: 1. The CDR3 runs 14 residues. CDR1 SGHRS and CDR2 YFSETQ come from the germline V gene. CDR3: CASSLGTSEDTQYF. The CDR3 coding sequence is TGCGCCAGCAGCTTGGGGACTAGCGAAGATACGCAGTATTTT.

This clonotype was detected ten times or more. This chain joins TRBV2 and TRBJ2-6; 7 bases agree with TRBD1. Germline values: CDR1 SNHLY, CDR2 FYNNEI. The CDR3 consists of 14 residues. The trim removed 6 bases at V and 3 bases at J, leaving 2 bases unmatched. As DNA, the CDR3 is TGTGCCAGCAGAGACAGGGTTGGGGCCAACGTCCTGACTTTC. Translating gives CASRDRVGANVLTF.

This clonotype has just a few counts. The gene calls are TRBV20-1 and TRBJ2-3; 7 nucleotides match TRBD1. Germline assignment: CDR1 DFQATT and CDR2 SNEGSKA (reference sequence). This CDR3 has 13 residues. The V gene end was trimmed by 3 bases and the J gene end by 8 bases; junction bases not matched to a gene: 8. In DNA form, the CDR3 reads TGCAGTGCTAGCTCCACAGGGGACGGTACGCAGTATTTT. This translates into CSASSTGDGTQYF.

This clonotype was seen many times. V gene TRBV18 combines with J gene TRBJ1-1; TRBD1 aligns across 11 bases. Germline assignment: CDR1 KGHSH and CDR2 LQKENI. The CDR3 extends over 16 amino acids. The V gene end was trimmed by 8 bases and the J gene end by 0 bases; junction bases not matched to a gene: 8. CDR3 coding DNA: TGTGCCAGCCTCTCGGACAGGGGGCGAATGAACACTGAAGCTTTCTTT. Its protein product is CASLSDRGRMNTEAFF. Looking up the rest from reference TRBV18 and TRBJ1-1 gives the full variable domain: NAGVMQNPRHLVRRRGQEARLRCSPMKGHSHVYWYRQLPEEGLKFMVYLQKENIIDESGMPKERFSAEFPKEGPSILRIQQVVRGDSAAYFCASLSDRGRMNTEAFFGQGTRLTVV.

This clonotype was counted a few times. This chain uses TRBV7-6 with TRBJ2-1, with D possibly TRBD2 on 6 matching bases. Per germline, CDR1 SGHVS and CDR2 FNYEAQ. The CDR3 spans 16 residues. With 1 base removed from V and 4 bases from J, the gap between germline ends came to 14 bases. CDR3 coding DNA: TGTGCCAGCAGCTTAGGGGTCGGGGGAGTTTACAATGAGCAGTTCTTC. This gives the protein CASSLGVGGVYNEQFF. Combining the CDR3 with reference TRBV7-6 and TRBJ2-1 gives the whole variable domain GAGVSQSPRYKVTKRGQDVALRCDPISGHVSLYWYRQALGQGPEFLTYFNYEAQQDKSGLPNDRFSAERPEGSISTLTIQRTEQRDSAMYRCASSLGVGGVYNEQFFGPGTRLTVL.

In its sample, this clonotype was seen many times. This chain links TRBV5-1 with TRBJ1-2, with no clear D. The CDR3 sequence is 14 residues long. Per the germline V gene, CDR1 is SGHRS and CDR2 is YFSETQ. With 2 bases removed from V and 5 bases from J, the gap between germline ends came to 13 bases. The CDR3, as DNA: TGCGCCAGCAGCTTCGGGCCGGAGGGATATGGCTACACCTTC. Its protein product is CASSFGPEGYGYTF.

This clonotype was counted between two and nine times. The chain joins TRBV29-1 to TRBJ2-7; 9 nucleotides align to TRBD2. Germline CDR1 reads SQVTM; CDR2 reads ANQGSEA. V was clipped by 5 bases and J by 4 bases; unmatched bases: 9. The CDR3 has 14 amino acids. The CDR3 loop reads CSVMGAGGSYEQYF. The CDR3 DNA sequence: TGCAGCGTTATGGGAGCGGGAGGCAGTTACGAGCAGTACTTC.

This clonotype was seen at least ten times. The rearrangement uses TRBV7-3 and TRBJ2-5; 7 bases map to TRBD2. This CDR3 region has 15 residues. Germline CDR1 reads SGHTA; CDR2 reads FQGTGA. After removal of 2 bases from V and 5 bases from J, the junction contained 8 bases not matched to a gene. This CDR3 reads CASSLSAGNWETQYF. In nucleotides, the CDR3 is TGTGCCAGCAGCTTATCAGCGGGGAATTGGGAGACCCAGTACTTC. Full variable domain (remainder filled in from reference TRBV7-3 and TRBJ2-5): GAGVSQTPSNKVTEKGKYVELRCDPISGHTALYWYRQSLGQGPEFLIYFQGTGAADDSGLPNDRFFAVRPEGSVSTLKIQRTERGDSAVYLCASSLSAGNWETQYFGPGTRLLVL.

This clonotype was found a few times. The rearrangement links TRBV15 to TRBJ2-5, with TRBD2 as a possible D gene (7 bases). Germline V gene sequence: CDR1 LNHNV, CDR2 YYDKDF (reference sequence). The V gene lost 0 bases and the J gene lost 6 bases, with 11 bases spanning the gap. This CDR3 spans 14 amino acids. CDR3 residues: CATSRDRGAKTQYF. The DNA of the CDR3 is TGTGCCACCAGCAGAGATCGGGGGGCCAAGACCCAGTACTTC.

This chain joins TRBV5-4 and TRBJ2-1; D unresolved. V dropped 0 bases and J dropped 0 bases, with 10 bases sitting between them. Germline V gene lookup returns CDR1 SGHNT and CDR2 YYREEE (reference sequence). The CDR3 contains 16 residues. The CDR3 loop reads CASSLAAAYSYNEQFF. The CDR3 DNA follows: TGTGCCAGCAGCTTGGCGGCGGCTTACTCCTACAATGAGCAGTTCTTC. The variable domain in full, with the rest retrieved from reference TRBV5-4 and TRBJ2-1, is ETGVTQSPTHLIKTRGQQVTLRCSSQSGHNTVSWYQQALGQGPQFIFQYYREEENGRGNFPPRFSGLQFPNYSSELNVNALELDDSALYLCASSLAAAYSYNEQFFGPGTRLTVL.

A remark on this clonotype: It may be a read error: a sequence one base away is much more abundant. The V and J genes are TRBV7-8 and TRBJ2-1; 12 bases align to TRBD2. After removal of 6 bases from V and 8 bases from J, the junction contained 11 bases not matched to a gene. Germline lookup yields CDR1 SGHVS and CDR2 FQNEAQ. The CDR3 is 16 residues long. The CDR3 spells CASRTRTSGAFDEQFF. The CDR3 DNA follows: TGTGCCAGCAGAACCCGGACTAGCGGGGCTTTCGATGAGCAGTTCTTC.

This clonotype was observed many times. The chain recombines TRBV12-3 or TRBV12-4 with TRBJ2-3; no definite D call. This CDR3 has 14 residues. The ends were cut back, 3 bases at V and 1 base at J, with 8 bases in the middle. The CDR3 sequence is CASSFGDGTDTQYF. In nucleotides, the CDR3 is TGTGCCAGCAGTTTCGGAGACGGCACAGATACGCAGTATTTT.

The J gene is TRBJ2-5, the V gene TRBV25-1, with D possibly being TRBD2 (5 bases). V was trimmed by 3 bases and J by 5 bases, leaving 16 bases between them. The germline CDR1 and CDR2 sequences are MGHDK and SYGVNS. The CDR3 consists of 15 residues. DNA for the CDR3: TGTGCCAGCAGTGACCCTCTAAACCCGGGGGAGACCCAGTACTTC. Translating it yields CASSDPLNPGETQYF.

This clonotype has a handful of counts. The gene calls are TRBV7-9 and TRBJ2-3; no clear D. The CDR3 is 14 residues long. V was cut by 1 base and J by 0 bases, with 5 bases left in between. CDR1 and CDR2 (germline): SEHNR, FQNEAQ (reference sequence). CDR3: CASSLVLSTDTQYF. CDR3 nucleotides: TGTGCCAGCAGCTTAGTACTGAGCACAGATACGCAGTATTTT.

This clonotype was detected a few times. The chain recombines TRBV7-3 with TRBJ2-2, with TRBD1 matching 9 bases. Trimming cost V 4 bases and J 7 bases; bases outside gene matches: 7. CDR1 and CDR2 (germline): SGHTA, FQGTGA. The CDR3 contains 15 residues. CDR3 nucleotide sequence: TGTGCCAGCAGCTCACAGGGGGCGCGGGTCGGGGAGCTGTTTTTT. It yields the protein CASSSQGARVGELFF.

This clonotype came up a few times. The chain has TRBV5-1 and TRBJ2-3; the D gene could be TRBD1 or TRBD2 (5 bases each). Trimming left V 0 bases short and J 6 bases short, with 11 bases between. The CDR3 totals 14 residues. Germline lookup yields CDR1 SGHRS and CDR2 YFSETQ. CDR3 sequence reads: CASSLGDGADTQYF. In nucleotides, the CDR3 is TGCGCCAGCAGCTTGGGGGACGGGGCGGATACGCAGTATTTT.

The chain uses TRBV3-1 and TRBJ2-5, with D perhaps matching TRBD2 (5 bases). The V end was cut by 5 bases, the J end by 4 bases, with 14 bases between. The germline gives CDR1 LGHDT, CDR2 YNNKEL (reference sequence). This CDR3 has 14 residues. The DNA of the CDR3 is TGTGCCAGCAGCTCCTCCGAGGGTTCAGAGACCCAGTACTTC. Protein: CASSSSEGSETQYF.

About this clonotype itself: This may be a read error, as it is one base from a much larger clone. V usage is TRBV6-4 and J usage is TRBJ2-7, with D maybe TRBD2 (6 bases). Germline loops: CDR1 MRHNA, CDR2 SNTAGT. The length of the CDR3 is 16 residues. CDR3 nucleotide sequence: TGTGCCAGCAGTGACTCGATGGGACTCCCAACCTACGTGCAGTACTTC. Translated: CASSDSMGLPTYVQYF.

This clonotype came up many times. The chain has TRBV5-1 and TRBJ2-2; 8 nucleotides align to TRBD2. This CDR3 comprises 16 residues. Germline CDR1 is SGHRS and CDR2 is YFSETQ. V dropped 4 bases and J dropped 7; count of bases not matched to a gene: 12. The CDR3 bases are TGCGCCAGCAGCCTCCGGGAGGGAGGAGGTGGCGGGGAGCTGTTTTTT. It specifies CASSLREGGGGGELFF.

The CDR3 here is CASSSTGVTEAFF. The DNA for the CDR3 is TGTGCCAGCAGTTCGACAGGGGTGACTGAAGCTTTCTTT. The chain joins TRBV12-3 or TRBV12-4 to TRBJ1-1, with 8 bases lining up with TRBD1. The V and J ends lost 4 bases and 5 bases, in that order; junction bases with no gene match: 3. The CDR3 has 13 amino acids.

This clonotype came up many times. The chain has TRBV5-1 and TRBJ2-2; 9 nucleotides agree with TRBD2. The length of the CDR3 is 16 residues. Trimming removed 5 bases from V and 5 bases from J; junction bases left unmatched: 10. Germline V gene data show CDR1 as SGHRS and CDR2 as YFSETQ. The CDR3 is CASRLVAGVWTGELFF. The CDR3 bases are TGCGCCAGCAGGCTGGTAGCGGGAGTTTGGACCGGGGAGCTGTTTTTT.

This clonotype was detected many times. The chain employs TRBV10-3 and TRBJ2-1, with TRBD2 matching 8 bases. CDR1 and CDR2 (germline): ENHRY, SYGVKD. J gave up 7 bases and V 6 bases, and 8 bases lay outside the gene matches. CDR3 size: 14 residues. The CDR3 protein is CAISKAGEENEQFF. CDR3 in DNA: TGTGCCATCAGCAAAGCGGGAGAGGAAAATGAGCAGTTCTTC.

J is TRBJ2-5 and V is TRBV7-7; D is unresolved. Per germline, CDR1 SSHAT and CDR2 FNYEAQ (reference sequence). Trimming shortened V by 5 bases and J by 4 bases, and 14 bases separated the two germline ends. CDR3 length: 14 residues. The CDR3 DNA is TGTGCCAGCAGCCCTACTTTGGGTGGAGAGACCCAGTACTTC. Translated, it gives CASSPTLGGETQYF.